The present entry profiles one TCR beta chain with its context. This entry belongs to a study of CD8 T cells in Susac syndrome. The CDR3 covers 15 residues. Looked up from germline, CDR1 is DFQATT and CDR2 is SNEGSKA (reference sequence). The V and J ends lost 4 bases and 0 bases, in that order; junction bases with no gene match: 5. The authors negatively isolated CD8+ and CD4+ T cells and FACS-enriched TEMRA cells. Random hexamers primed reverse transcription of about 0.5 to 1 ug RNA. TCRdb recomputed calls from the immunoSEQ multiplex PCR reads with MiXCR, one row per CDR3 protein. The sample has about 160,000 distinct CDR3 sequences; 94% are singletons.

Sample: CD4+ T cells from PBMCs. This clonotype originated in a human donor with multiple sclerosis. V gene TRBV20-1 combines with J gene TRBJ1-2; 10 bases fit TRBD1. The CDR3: CSATTDRGANYGYTF. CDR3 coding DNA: TGCAGTGCTACTACGGACAGGGGGGCTAACTATGGCTACACCTTC.